A few counts support the clone carrying this T cell receptor (beta chain). Its target is not known. The sample originates from a study of graft-versus-host responses after intestinal transplantation. As for the study in general: Every transplant recipient was induced with anti-thymocyte globulin, then maintained on tacrolimus and steroids for roughly 3 years.

There are 11 residues in the CDR3. CDR1 is MNHNY, CDR2 SVGAGI, per germline (reference sequence). The V end lost 7 bases, the J end lost 7 bases, and 7 bases lay between the germline ends. Notes on the study in general: Peak circulating GvH clone levels were associated with early post-transplant HvG declines. Graft-donor T cell macrochimerism in patients accompanied high graft-versus-host to host-versus-graft clonal ratios in allografts. Marrow from the recipient contained GvH clones, some of which had appeared first in ileum or blood.

Repertoires were generated with immunoSEQ multiplex PCR, while TCRdb's copy carries only in-frame clones and drops some. This sample has around 30,000 clones; 87% occur once, and the top ten carry roughly 11%. The genes are TRBV6-6 and TRBJ1-4; D remains unclear. The sequence was collected from a human patient who received an intestinal transplant, so some T cells may come from the graft donor. The sample in question was PBMCs, obtained about 420 days after intestinal transplantation. CDR3 DNA: TGTGCCAGCATGTTAGGTGAAAAACTGTTTTTT. This sequence encodes CASMLGEKLFF.